These T cell receptor beta chains were read from a single sample in a study of early T cells in non-severe SARS-CoV-2 infection. TCRdb fed the 5' RACE reads into MiXCR, producing one record per CDR3 protein. The sample includes about 110,000 distinct CDR3 sequences, 9% to 14% of them seen just once. The source material was whole blood. The receptors were gathered from an adult who was a healthcare worker with PCR-confirmed SARS-CoV-2 infection or an uninfected control (not recorded which). Each CDR3 is given with its conserved first and last residue. Expanded clones are given a class, and other clones once, few, many or no size at all.

abundance,v_gene,CDR3aa
.,TRBV10-1,CASSERVTNTGELFF
few,TRBV19,CASSIGSGNSYEQYF
.,TRBV7-9,CASSFRGVEAFF
many,TRBV12-3/TRBV12-4,CASRDRGPGELFF
few,TRBV2,CASVRGPYNEQFF
.,TRBV12-3/TRBV12-4,CDSSLEGTDGTQYF
.,TRBV18,CASSPPGGVNTEAFF
few,TRBV24-1,CATSGIRLAGRNEQFF
many,TRBV18,CASSPRGGNTEAFF
.,TRBV3-1,CASSQVRGLYNSPLHF
.,TRBV29-1,CSVDTGQETQYF
many,TRBV5-1,CASSLDSSTDTQYF
few,TRBV9,CASSADGQVYGYTF
.,TRBV20-1,CSARVPGTLGEQYF
.,TRBV12-3/TRBV12-4,CASSPDRAGQETQYF
few,TRBV10-3,CAISEGLLAGGTDTQYF
many,TRBV7-3,CASSIADLGRRELFF
.,TRBV15,CATSRDGLADTYEQYF
.,TRBV2,CASSEARAYEQYF
many,TRBV28,CASSSNHGTEDDTQYF
many,TRBV7-9,CASSPSGGAYEQYF
.,TRBV11-3,CASSSRTSGPQYF
.,TRBV28,CASSLDEKLFF
.,TRBV29-1,CSAPNEQFF
few,TRBV15,CATSRGGGNSPLHF
.,TRBV7-2,CASSQRNEQFF
few,TRBV6-1,CASSARTYGYTF
few,TRBV7-9,CASSFRVGETQYF
.,TRBV15,CATSRDMDGGPQETQYF
many,TRBV11-2,CASSLGAGGSYNEQFF
few,TRBV29-1,CSVAASGPPYEQYF
.,TRBV20-1,CSASIGQGETQYF
.,TRBV5-1,CASSLRGRPAEQFF
few,TRBV6-1,CASSLLREYEQYF
many,TRBV4-1,CASSPQITHEQYF
.,TRBV12-3/TRBV12-4,CASSLAGLAVEQFF
.,TRBV2,CASNSGTVSRNIQYF
.,TRBV10-3,CAISESKDRVEKLFF
many,TRBV4-1,CASSQDGTRDGSPLHF
few,TRBV30,CAWSVGTNIREQFF
.,TRBV28,CASSPGTSGGGDTQYF
.,TRBV7-3,CASSLRPNNSPLHF
many,TRBV10-3,CAIREGPYEQYF
few,TRBV10-1,CASSEHRGANTEAFF
few,TRBV10-3,CAISRTGEVQEAFF
.,TRBV9,CASSSPGRTNYGYTF
many,TRBV29-1,CSAYMDSKNTQYF
few,TRBV6-6,CASSPADRGTEAFF
.,TRBV29-1,CSVEVGVYYEQYF